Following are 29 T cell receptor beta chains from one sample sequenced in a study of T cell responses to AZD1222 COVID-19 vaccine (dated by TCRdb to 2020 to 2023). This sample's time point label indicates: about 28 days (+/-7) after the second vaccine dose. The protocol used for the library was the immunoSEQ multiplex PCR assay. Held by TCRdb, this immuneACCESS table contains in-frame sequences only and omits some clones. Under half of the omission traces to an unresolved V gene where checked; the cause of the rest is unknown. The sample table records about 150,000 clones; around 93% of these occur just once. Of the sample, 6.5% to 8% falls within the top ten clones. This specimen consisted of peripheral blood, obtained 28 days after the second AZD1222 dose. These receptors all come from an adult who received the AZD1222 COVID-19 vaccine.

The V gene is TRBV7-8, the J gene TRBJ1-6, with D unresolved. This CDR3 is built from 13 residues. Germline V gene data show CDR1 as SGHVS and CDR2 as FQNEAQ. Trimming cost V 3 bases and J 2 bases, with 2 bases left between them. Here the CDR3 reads CASSFPYNSPLHF. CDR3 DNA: TGTGCCAGCAGCTTTCCCTATAATTCACCCCTCCACTTT. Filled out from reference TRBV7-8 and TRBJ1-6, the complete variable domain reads GAGVSQSPRYKVAKRGQDVALRCDPISGHVSLFWYQQALGQGPEFLTYFQNEAQLDKSGLPSDRFFAERPEGSVSTLKIQRTQQEDSAVYLCASSFPYNSPLHFGNGTRLTVT.

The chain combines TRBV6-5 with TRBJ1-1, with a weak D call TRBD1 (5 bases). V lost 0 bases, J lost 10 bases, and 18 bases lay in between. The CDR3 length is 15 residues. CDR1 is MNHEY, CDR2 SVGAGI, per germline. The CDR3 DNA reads TGTGCCAGCAGTTACTCGAATCGCGGCAGGGCGGTAGCTTTCTTT. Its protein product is CASSYSNRGRAVAFF.

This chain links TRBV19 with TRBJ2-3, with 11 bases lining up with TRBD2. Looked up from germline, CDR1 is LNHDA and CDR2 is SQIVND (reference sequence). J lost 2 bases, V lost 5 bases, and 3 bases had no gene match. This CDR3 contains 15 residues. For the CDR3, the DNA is TGTGCCAGTAGTGATAGCGGGGGGGCCACAGATACGCAGTATTTT. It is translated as CASSDSGGATDTQYF. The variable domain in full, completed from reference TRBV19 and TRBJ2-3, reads DGGITQSPKYLFRKEGQNVTLSCEQNLNHDAMYWYRQDPGQGLRLIYYSQIVNDFQKGDIAEGYSVSREKKESFPLTVTSAQKNPTAFYLCASSDSGGATDTQYFGPGTRLTVL.

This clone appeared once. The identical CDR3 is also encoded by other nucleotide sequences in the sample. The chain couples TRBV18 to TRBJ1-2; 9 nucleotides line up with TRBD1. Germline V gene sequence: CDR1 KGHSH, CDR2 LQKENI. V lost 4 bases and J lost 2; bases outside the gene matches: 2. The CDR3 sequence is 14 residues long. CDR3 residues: CASSRDRENYGYTF. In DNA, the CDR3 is TGTGCCAGCTCACGGGACAGGGAGAACTATGGCTACACCTTC.

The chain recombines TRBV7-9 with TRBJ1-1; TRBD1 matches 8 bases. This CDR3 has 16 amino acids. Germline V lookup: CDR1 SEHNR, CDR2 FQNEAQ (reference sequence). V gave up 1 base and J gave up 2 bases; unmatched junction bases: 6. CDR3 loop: CASSLVVDRENTEAFF. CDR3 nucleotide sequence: TGTGCCAGCAGCTTAGTGGTGGACAGGGAAAACACTGAAGCTTTCTTT.

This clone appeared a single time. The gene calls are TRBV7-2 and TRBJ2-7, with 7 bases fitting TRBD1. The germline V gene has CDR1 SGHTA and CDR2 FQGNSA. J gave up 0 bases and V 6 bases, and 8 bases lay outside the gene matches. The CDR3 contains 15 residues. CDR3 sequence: CASSPQGLSSYEQYF. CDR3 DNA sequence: TGTGCCAGCAGTCCACAGGGGTTAAGCTCCTACGAGCAGTACTTC.

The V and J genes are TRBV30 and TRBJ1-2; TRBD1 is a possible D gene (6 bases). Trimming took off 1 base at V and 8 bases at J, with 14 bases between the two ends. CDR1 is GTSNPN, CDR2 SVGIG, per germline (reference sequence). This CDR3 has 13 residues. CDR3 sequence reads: CAWSGYRDGGYTF. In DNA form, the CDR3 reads TGTGCCTGGAGTGGCTACAGGGATGGAGGCTACACCTTC.

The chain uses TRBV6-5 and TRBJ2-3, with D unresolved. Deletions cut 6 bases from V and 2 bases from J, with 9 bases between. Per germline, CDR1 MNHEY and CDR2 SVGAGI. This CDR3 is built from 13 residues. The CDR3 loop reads CASSAWNTDTQYF. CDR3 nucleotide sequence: TGTGCCAGCAGCGCCTGGAACACAGATACGCAGTATTTT.

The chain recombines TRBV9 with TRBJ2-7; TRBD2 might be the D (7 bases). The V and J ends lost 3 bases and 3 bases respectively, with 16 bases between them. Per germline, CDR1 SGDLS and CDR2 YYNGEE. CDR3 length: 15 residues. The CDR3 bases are TGTGCCAGCAGCGCCGAGGGGGAGGGTCTCTACGAGCAGTACTTC. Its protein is CASSAEGEGLYEQYF.

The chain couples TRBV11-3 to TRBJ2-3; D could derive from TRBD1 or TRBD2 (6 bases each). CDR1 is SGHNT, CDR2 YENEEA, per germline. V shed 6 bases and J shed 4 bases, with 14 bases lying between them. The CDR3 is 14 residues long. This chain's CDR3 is CASRPGAPPDTQYF. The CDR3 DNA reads TGTGCCAGCAGACCGGGGGCGCCCCCAGATACGCAGTATTTT.

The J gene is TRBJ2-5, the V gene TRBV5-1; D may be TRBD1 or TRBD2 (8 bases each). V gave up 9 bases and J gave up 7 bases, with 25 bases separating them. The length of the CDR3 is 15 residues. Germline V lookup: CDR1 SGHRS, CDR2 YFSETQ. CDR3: CATREGYRGKGTQYF. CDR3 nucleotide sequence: TGCGCCACCCGGGAGGGATACAGGGGGAAAGGGACCCAGTACTTC.

CDR3 loop: CASSQDRGETQYF. The CDR3 DNA reads as TGCGCCAGCAGCCAGGACAGGGGAGAGACCCAGTACTTC. V gene TRBV4-1 combines with J gene TRBJ2-5; TRBD1 agrees at 9 bases. Trimming at V came to 3 bases and at J to 4 bases, leaving 0 bases not matched to a gene. CDR1 and CDR2 (germline): MGHRA, YSYEKL. The CDR3 runs to 13 residues.

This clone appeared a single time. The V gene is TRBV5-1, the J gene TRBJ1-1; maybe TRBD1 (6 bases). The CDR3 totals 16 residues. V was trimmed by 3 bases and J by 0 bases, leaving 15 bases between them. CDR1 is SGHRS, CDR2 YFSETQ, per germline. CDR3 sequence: CASSSQGIGVNTEAFF. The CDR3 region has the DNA TGCGCCAGCAGCTCCCAGGGGATTGGGGTGAACACTGAAGCTTTCTTT. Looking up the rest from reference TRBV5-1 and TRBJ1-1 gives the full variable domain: KAGVTQTPRYLIKTRGQQVTLSCSPISGHRSVSWYQQTPGQGLQFLFEYFSETQRNKGNFPGRFSGRQFSNSRSEMNVSTLELGDSALYLCASSSQGIGVNTEAFFGQGTRLTVV.

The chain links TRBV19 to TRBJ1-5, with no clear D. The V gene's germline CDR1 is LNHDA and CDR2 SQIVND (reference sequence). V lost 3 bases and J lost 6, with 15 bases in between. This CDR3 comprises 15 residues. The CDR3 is CASSIPPPVGQPQHF. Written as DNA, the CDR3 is TGTGCCAGTAGTATCCCCCCCCCGGTCGGTCAGCCCCAGCATTTT. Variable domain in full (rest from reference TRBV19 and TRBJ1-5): DGGITQSPKYLFRKEGQNVTLSCEQNLNHDAMYWYRQDPGQGLRLIYYSQIVNDFQKGDIAEGYSVSREKKESFPLTVTSAQKNPTAFYLCASSIPPPVGQPQHFGDGTRLSIL.

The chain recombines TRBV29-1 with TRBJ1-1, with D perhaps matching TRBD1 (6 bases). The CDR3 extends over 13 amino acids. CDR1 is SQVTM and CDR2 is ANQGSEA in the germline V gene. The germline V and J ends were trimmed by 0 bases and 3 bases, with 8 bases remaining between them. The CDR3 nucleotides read TGCAGCGTTGAAGAGAACAGGGACACTGAAGCTTTCTTT. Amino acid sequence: CSVEENRDTEAFF.

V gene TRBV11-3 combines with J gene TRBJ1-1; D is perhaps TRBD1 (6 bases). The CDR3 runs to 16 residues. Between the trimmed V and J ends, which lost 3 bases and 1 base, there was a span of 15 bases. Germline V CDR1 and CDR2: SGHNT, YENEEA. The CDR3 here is CASSLDGLRGNTEAFF. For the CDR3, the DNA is TGTGCCAGCAGCTTGGACGGTCTCAGGGGGAACACTGAAGCTTTCTTT.

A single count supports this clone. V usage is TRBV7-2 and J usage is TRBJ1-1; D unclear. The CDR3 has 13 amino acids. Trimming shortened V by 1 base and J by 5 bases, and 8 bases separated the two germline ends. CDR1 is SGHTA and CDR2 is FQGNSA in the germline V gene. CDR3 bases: TGTGCCAGCAGCTTAGTGGGATATACTGAAGCTTTCTTT. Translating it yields CASSLVGYTEAFF.

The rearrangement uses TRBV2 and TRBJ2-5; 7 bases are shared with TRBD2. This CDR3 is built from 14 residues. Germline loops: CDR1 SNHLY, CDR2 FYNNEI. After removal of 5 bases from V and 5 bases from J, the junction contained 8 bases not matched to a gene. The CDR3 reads CASSPILTSETQYF. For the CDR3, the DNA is TGTGCCAGCAGTCCCATACTGACTAGCGAGACCCAGTACTTC.

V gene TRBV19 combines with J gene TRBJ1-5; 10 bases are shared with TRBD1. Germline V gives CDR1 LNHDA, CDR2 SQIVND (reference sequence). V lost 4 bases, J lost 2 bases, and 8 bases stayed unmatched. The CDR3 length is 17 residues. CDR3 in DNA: TGTGCCAGTAGTAACCCCCCCGGGACAGGGGGCAATCAGCCCCAGCATTTT. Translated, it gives CASSNPPGTGGNQPQHF.

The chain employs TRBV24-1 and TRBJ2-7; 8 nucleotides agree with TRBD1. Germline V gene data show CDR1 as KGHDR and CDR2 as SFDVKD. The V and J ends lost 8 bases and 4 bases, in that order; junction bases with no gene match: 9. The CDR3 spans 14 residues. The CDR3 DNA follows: TGTGCCACCAAACCCGGACAGGGTATTTACGAGCAGTACTTC. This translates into CATKPGQGIYEQYF.

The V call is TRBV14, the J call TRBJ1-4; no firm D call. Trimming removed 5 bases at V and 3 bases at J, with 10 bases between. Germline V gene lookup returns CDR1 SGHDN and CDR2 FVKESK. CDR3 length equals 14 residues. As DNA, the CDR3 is TGTGCCAGCAGCGAGGGCACGGCTAATGAAAAACTGTTTTTT. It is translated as CASSEGTANEKLFF.

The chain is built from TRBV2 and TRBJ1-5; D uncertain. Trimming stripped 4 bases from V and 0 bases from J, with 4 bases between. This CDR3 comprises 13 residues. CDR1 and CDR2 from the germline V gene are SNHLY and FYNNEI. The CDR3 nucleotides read TGTGCCAGCAGTGTAGATAGCAATCAGCCCCAGCATTTT. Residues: CASSVDSNQPQHF.

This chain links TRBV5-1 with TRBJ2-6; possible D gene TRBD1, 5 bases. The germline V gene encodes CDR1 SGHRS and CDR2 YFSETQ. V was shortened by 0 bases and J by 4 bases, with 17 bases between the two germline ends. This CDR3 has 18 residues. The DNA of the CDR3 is TGCGCCAGCAGCTTGGCGCGGCGGTCGGACATCGGGGCCAACGTCCTGACTTTC. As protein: CASSLARRSDIGANVLTF. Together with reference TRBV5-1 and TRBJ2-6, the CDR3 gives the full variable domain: KAGVTQTPRYLIKTRGQQVTLSCSPISGHRSVSWYQQTPGQGLQFLFEYFSETQRNKGNFPGRFSGRQFSNSRSEMNVSTLELGDSALYLCASSLARRSDIGANVLTFGAGSRLTVL.

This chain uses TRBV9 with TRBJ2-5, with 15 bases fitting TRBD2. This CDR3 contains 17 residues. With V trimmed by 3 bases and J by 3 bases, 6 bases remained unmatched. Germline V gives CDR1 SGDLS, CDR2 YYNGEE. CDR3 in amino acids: CASSAGTSGGSKETQYF. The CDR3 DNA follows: TGTGCCAGCAGCGCCGGGACTAGCGGGGGGTCAAAAGAGACCCAGTACTTC.

This CDR3 is CASSDLFTASTNEKLFF. The CDR3, as DNA: TGTGCCAGCAGTGACCTGTTCACAGCTTCAACTAATGAAAAACTGTTTTTT. V usage is TRBV25-1 and J usage is TRBJ1-4; D ambiguous. Per germline, CDR1 MGHDK and CDR2 SYGVNS. Trimming pared 3 bases from V and 0 bases from J, leaving 14 bases between. The CDR3 spans 17 residues.

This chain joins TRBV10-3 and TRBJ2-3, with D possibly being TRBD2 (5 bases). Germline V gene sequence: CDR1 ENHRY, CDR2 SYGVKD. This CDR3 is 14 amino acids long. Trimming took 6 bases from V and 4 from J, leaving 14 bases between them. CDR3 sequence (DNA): TGTGCCATCAGGGACTCCTTGTCTGCAGATACGCAGTATTTT. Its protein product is CAIRDSLSADTQYF.

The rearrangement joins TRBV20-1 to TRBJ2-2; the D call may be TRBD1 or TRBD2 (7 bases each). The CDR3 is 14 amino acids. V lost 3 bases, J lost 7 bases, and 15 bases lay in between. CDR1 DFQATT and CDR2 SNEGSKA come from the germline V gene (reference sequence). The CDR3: CSASRRGGYGELFF. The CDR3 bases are TGCAGTGCTAGTCGCAGGGGGGGATACGGGGAGCTGTTTTTT.

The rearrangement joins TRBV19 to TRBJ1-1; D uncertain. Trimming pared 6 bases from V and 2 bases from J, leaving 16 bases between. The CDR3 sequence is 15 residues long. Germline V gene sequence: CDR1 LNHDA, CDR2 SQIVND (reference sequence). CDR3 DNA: TGTGCCAGTAGCCCCTATGCGGGGAGCAACACTGAAGCTTTCTTT. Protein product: CASSPYAGSNTEAFF.

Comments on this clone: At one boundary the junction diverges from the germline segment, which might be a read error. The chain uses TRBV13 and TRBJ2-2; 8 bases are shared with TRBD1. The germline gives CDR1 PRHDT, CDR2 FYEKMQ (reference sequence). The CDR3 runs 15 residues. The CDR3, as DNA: TGTGCCAGCAGCATAGGGACAGGAGGAACCGGGGAGCTGTTTTTT. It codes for CASSIGTGGTGELFF. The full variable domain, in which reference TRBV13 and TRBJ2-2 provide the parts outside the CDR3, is AAGVIQSPRHLIKEKRETATLKCYPIPRHDTVYWYQQGPGQDPQFLISFYEKMQSDKGSIPDRFSAQQFSDYHSELNMSSLELGDSALYFCASSIGTGGTGELFFGEGSRLTVL.